A single sample gave rise to the 31 T cell receptor beta chains below, sequenced in a study of regulatory T cells in long-lasting Graves disease. Library construction for TCR beta used iRepertoire HTBI primers and Arm-PCR of CDR3 regions. Using its own MiXCR run on the multiplex PCR reads, TCRdb lists one record per CDR3 protein. The sample carries about 450,000 distinct CDR3 sequences, approximately 15% recorded once. Documented time point: newly diagnosed GD, antithyroid drugs for less than 3 months. Generation of the TCR library employed RNA extracted from PBMCs. This sample was shared with a second study, whose subject was T cells in Graves' hyperthyroidism and ophthalmopathy.

The specimen comprised peripheral blood mononuclear cells (PBMCs), sampled at new diagnosis, from a patient treated with antithyroid drugs. Every receptor here comes from a woman between 50 and 59 years old with Graves disease.

The V gene is TRBV6-2 or TRBV6-3, the J gene TRBJ2-3, with D maybe TRBD2 (5 bases). This CDR3 comprises 11 residues. Germline values: CDR1 MNHEY, CDR2 SVGEGT. The V end was cut by 8 bases, the J end by 4 bases, with 7 bases between. The CDR3 nucleotides are TGTGCCAGCCGGAGGTCAGATACGCAGTATTTT. Its translation: CASRRSDTQYF.

The chain combines TRBV7-9 with TRBJ2-7, with D maybe TRBD1 (5 bases). Germline V gene data show CDR1 as SEHNR and CDR2 as FQNEAQ (reference sequence). CDR3 size: 15 residues. V was cut by 5 bases and J by 2 bases, with 16 bases left in between. In nucleotides, the CDR3 is TGTGCCAGCAGCCAAGAAGGCAGGGCAACCTACGAGCAGTACTTC. This encodes CASSQEGRATYEQYF. Full variable domain (rest looked up from reference TRBV7-9 and TRBJ2-7): DTGVSQNPRHKITKRGQNVTFRCDPISEHNRLYWYRQTLGQGPEFLTYFQNEAQLEKSRLLSDRFSAERPKGSFSTLEIQRTEQGDSAMYLCASSQEGRATYEQYFGPGTRLTVT.

Many counts were recorded for this clonotype. The rearrangement links TRBV13 to TRBJ2-5; perhaps TRBD2 as D (7 bases). Between the trimmed V and J ends, which lost 2 bases and 4 bases, there was a span of 17 bases. CDR1 PRHDT and CDR2 FYEKMQ come from the germline V gene (reference sequence). The CDR3 spans 16 residues. This CDR3 reads CASSLQSSGGGETQYF. The CDR3 region has the DNA TGTGCCAGCAGCTTACAGTCTAGCGGAGGGGGAGAGACCCAGTACTTC. The entire variable domain, with the rest obtained from reference TRBV13 and TRBJ2-5, is as follows: AAGVIQSPRHLIKEKRETATLKCYPIPRHDTVYWYQQGPGQDPQFLISFYEKMQSDKGSIPDRFSAQQFSDYHSELNMSSLELGDSALYFCASSLQSSGGGETQYFGPGTRLLVL.

This clonotype was seen many times. This chain links TRBV20-1 with TRBJ2-7; D unclear. CDR3 length: 13 residues. V was cut by 1 base and J by 3 bases, with 10 bases left in between. CDR1 and CDR2 from the germline V gene are DFQATT and SNEGSKA (reference sequence). The CDR3 nucleotides are TGCAGTGCTAGAGGGGCAGTGAGCTACGAGCAGTACTTC. It encodes CSARGAVSYEQYF.

This clonotype was detected ten times or more. The V and J genes are TRBV20-1 and TRBJ2-7, with TRBD2 identical over 8 bases. The CDR3 totals 14 residues. CDR1 is DFQATT and CDR2 is SNEGSKA in the germline V gene (reference sequence). Unmatched junction bases numbered 6, after V lost 1 base and J lost 4 bases. CDR3 coding DNA: TGCAGTGCTAGAGTGGTAGCGGGAAGATACGAGCAGTACTTC. This sequence encodes CSARVVAGRYEQYF.

In this sample, this clonotype turned up many times. The chain links TRBV12-3 or TRBV12-4 to TRBJ2-7; tentative D call: TRBD1 (6 bases). The germline V and J ends were trimmed by 6 bases and 6 bases, with 15 bases remaining between them. The CDR3 is made up of 13 amino acids. CDR3 nucleotide sequence: TGTGCCAGCAGCCCCATTGACAGGTCCGAGCAGTACTTC. Translation: CASSPIDRSEQYF.

On this clonotype itself: One base away lies a much larger clone, so this may be a sequencing read error. The chain joins TRBV6-2 or TRBV6-3 to TRBJ1-5; D gene unclear. V lost 5 bases and J lost 6, with 8 bases in between. Germline CDR1 MNHEY, CDR2 SVGEGT. The CDR3 runs to 12 residues. CDR3 amino acids: CASSVGIQPQHF. CDR3 bases: TGTGCCAGCAGTGTAGGGATTCAGCCCCAGCATTTT.

This clonotype was counted many times. The chain has TRBV3-1 and TRBJ1-5; D unresolved. Germline V gene lookup returns CDR1 LGHDT and CDR2 YNNKEL (reference sequence). V shed 9 bases and J shed 3 bases, with 24 bases lying between them. There are 17 residues in the CDR3. CDR3: CARYRSGWSHTNQPQHF. The CDR3 DNA is TGTGCCAGATACCGTTCGGGTTGGAGCCATACCAATCAGCCCCAGCATTTT.

This clonotype was seen ten or more times. The V gene is TRBV5-6, the J gene TRBJ2-3; TRBD2 aligns across 15 bases. The germline V gene encodes CDR1 SGHDT and CDR2 YYEEEE. The trim removed 4 bases at V and 4 bases at J, leaving 4 bases unmatched. The CDR3 is 16 residues long. The CDR3 DNA follows: TGTGCCAGCAGCCGCGGGACTAGCGGGAGGCCAGATACGCAGTATTTT. Residues: CASSRGTSGRPDTQYF.

The chain combines TRBV29-1 with TRBJ2-7; D remains ambiguous. Trimming pared 4 bases from V and 1 base from J, leaving 8 bases between. This CDR3 contains 12 residues. CDR1 and CDR2 from the germline V gene are SQVTM and ANQGSEA. The CDR3 sequence is CSVVPGSYEQYF. CDR3 DNA: TGCAGCGTTGTACCGGGTTCCTACGAGCAGTACTTC.

This clonotype showed up just a few times. The rearrangement uses TRBV6-5 and TRBJ2-5; TRBD1 agrees at 8 bases. This CDR3 region has 15 residues. With V trimmed by 2 bases and J by 2 bases, 4 bases remained unmatched. Germline CDR1 MNHEY, CDR2 SVGAGI. The CDR3 DNA reads TGTGCCAGCAGTTACCAGGGGGCGAGGCAAGAGACCCAGTACTTC. Protein: CASSYQGARQETQYF.

This clonotype was recorded at least ten times. This chain joins TRBV2 and TRBJ1-5, with unresolved D. The CDR3 is 13 amino acids. V lost 7 bases and J lost 0, with 7 bases in between. CDR1 is SNHLY, CDR2 FYNNEI, per germline. In nucleotides, the CDR3 is TGTGCCAGCAACCTATATAGCAATCAGCCCCAGCATTTT. Translated: CASNLYSNQPQHF.

The chain links TRBV3-1 to TRBJ2-1, with TRBD2 as a possible D gene (5 bases). The CDR3 contains 15 residues. V lost 3 bases, J lost 7 bases, and 16 bases lay in between. Looked up from germline, CDR1 is LGHDT and CDR2 is YNNKEL (reference sequence). CDR3 nucleotide sequence: TGTGCCAGCAGCCAGCCTCTCGACTACTATAATGAGCAGTTCTTC. It encodes CASSQPLDYYNEQFF.

This clonotype was found a few times. The CDR3 spells CASSLSSGHNEQFF. Written as DNA, the CDR3 is TGTGCCAGCAGTTTATCTAGCGGGCACAATGAGCAGTTCTTC. The chain carries TRBV27 and TRBJ2-1; TRBD2 aligns across 7 bases. The germline V gene encodes CDR1 MNHEY and CDR2 SMNVEV (reference sequence). V lost 0 bases and J lost 5; bases outside the gene matches: 1. The CDR3 has 14 amino acids.

This clonotype has a handful of counts. The chain employs TRBV27 and TRBJ1-4; D gene unclear. The V end lost 3 bases, the J end lost 7 bases, and 12 bases lay between the germline ends. The CDR3 consists of 14 residues. CDR1 MNHEY and CDR2 SMNVEV come from the germline V gene (reference sequence). The CDR3, as DNA: TGTGCCAGCAGTTTCGGTACTCGGCGTGAAAAACTGTTTTTT. Its translation is CASSFGTRREKLFF.

The sample holds many counts of this clonotype. This chain links TRBV28 with TRBJ1-5, with D possibly TRBD1 on 5 matching bases. The CDR3 extends over 12 amino acids. CDR1 is MDHEN, CDR2 SYDVKM, per germline. V was pared by 8 bases and J by 3 bases, with 8 bases between. The CDR3 DNA sequence: TGTGCCAGCCTGGACACCAATCAGCCCCAGCATTTT. This encodes CASLDTNQPQHF.

This clonotype appeared many times. Compared with germline, one end of the junction differs, possibly owing to a read error. The V call is TRBV7-8, the J call TRBJ1-1, with a possible D match to TRBD1 (6 bases). The length of the CDR3 is 15 residues. In germline, CDR1 is SGHVS, CDR2 FQNEAQ. This CDR3 is CASSPTGRGNTEAFF. The CDR3 coding sequence is TGCGCCAGCAGCCCCACAGGGAGGGGGAACACTGAAGCTTTCTTT.

As to this clonotype: With a much larger clone just one base away, this may be a read error. The J gene is TRBJ2-1, the V gene TRBV11-2; 8 bases map to TRBD2. The CDR3 contains 15 residues. Germline V gives CDR1 SGHAT, CDR2 FQNNGV. J lost 13 bases, V lost 0 bases, and 11 bases had no gene match. CDR3 region: CASSLEAGDGETQFF. The CDR3 region has the DNA TGTGCCAGCAGCTTAGAAGCGGGAGATGGGGAGACCCAGTTCTTC.

Turning to this clonotype: With a much larger clone just one base away, this may be a read error. The J gene is TRBJ2-3, the V gene TRBV7-2, with D possibly TRBD2 on 6 matching bases. This CDR3 has 15 residues. Looked up from germline, CDR1 is SGHTA and CDR2 is FQGNSA. The CDR3 DNA reads as TGTGCCATCAGCTTATCGCCTAGCGAGGCAGATACGCAGTATTTT. Amino acid sequence: CAISLSPSEADTQYF.

Concerning this clonotype itself: Lacking the conserved final phenylalanine or tryptophan, this CDR3 likely reflects a read error. The V and J genes are TRBV28 and TRBJ1-2; D remains unclear. Germline V gene data show CDR1 as MDHEN and CDR2 as SYDVKM. The CDR3 consists of 13 residues. Trimming left V 2 bases short and J 6 bases short, with 10 bases between. DNA of the CDR3: TGTGCCAGCAGTTTAGCGGAGAGACATGGCTACACCCTC. This codes for CASSLAERHGYTL.

Only a few counts were recorded for this clonotype. The V gene is TRBV4-1, the J gene TRBJ2-1; D not resolved. The CDR3 length is 16 residues. CDR1 is MGHRA and CDR2 is YSYEKL in the germline V gene. V dropped 0 bases and J dropped 3 bases, with 12 bases sitting between them. The CDR3 DNA reads as TGCGCCAGCAGCCAAGAATGGGATCTCCTCTACAATGAGCAGTTCTTC. Translation: CASSQEWDLLYNEQFF.

This clonotype has ten or more counts. This chain connects TRBV5-1 to TRBJ2-1; no reliable D call. V lost 0 bases and J lost 0, with 7 bases in between. This CDR3 contains 15 residues. CDR1 is SGHRS, CDR2 YFSETQ, per germline. The CDR3 loop is CASSLDNGSYNEQFF. CDR3 in DNA: TGCGCCAGCAGCTTGGACAATGGCTCCTACAATGAGCAGTTCTTC.

This clonotype was observed many times. The chain combines TRBV7-2 with TRBJ1-6; D may be TRBD1 (6 bases). The CDR3 has 15 residues. V was cut by 7 bases and J by 10 bases, with 20 bases left in between. Germline V lookup: CDR1 SGHTA, CDR2 FQGNSA. The CDR3 DNA reads TGTGCCAGCACCCCTGGGGGGGGCCGTGGGTCACCCCTCCACTTT. Its protein is CASTPGGGRGSPLHF.

This clonotype has a count of ten or more. The V call is TRBV7-9, the J call TRBJ2-1; D is perhaps TRBD2 (5 bases). The V end was cut by 3 bases, the J end by 7 bases, with 10 bases between. The CDR3 runs 13 residues. From germline, CDR1 is SEHNR and CDR2 FQNEAQ (reference sequence). The CDR3 reads CASSFGLWNEQFF. The CDR3 DNA follows: TGTGCCAGCAGCTTTGGACTCTGGAATGAGCAGTTCTTC. Filled out from reference TRBV7-9 and TRBJ2-1, the complete variable domain reads DTGVSQNPRHKITKRGQNVTFRCDPISEHNRLYWYRQTLGQGPEFLTYFQNEAQLEKSRLLSDRFSAERPKGSFSTLEIQRTEQGDSAMYLCASSFGLWNEQFFGPGTRLTVL.

Of note for this clonotype: With a much larger clone just one base away, this may be a read error. This sequence joins TRBV27 and TRBJ2-5, with TRBD2 matching over 12 bases. J was trimmed by 11 bases and V by 8 bases; bases with no gene match: 12. Germline CDR1 reads MNHEY; CDR2 reads SMNVEV (reference sequence). The CDR3 extends over 14 amino acids. For the CDR3, the DNA is TGTGCCAGCGCCACTAGCGGGAGGATGGATGAGCAGTACTTC. Amino acids: CASATSGRMDEQYF.

This clonotype appeared many times. V gene TRBV28 combines with J gene TRBJ2-5; 10 positions match TRBD2. V trimming: 5 bases; J trimming: 6 bases; junction bases outside the gene matches: 6. The CDR3 is 14 amino acids. Germline CDR1 and CDR2: MDHEN and SYDVKM. This CDR3 is CASSLAGEIKTQYF. CDR3 nucleotide sequence: TGTGCCAGCAGTCTAGCGGGAGAGATAAAGACCCAGTACTTC.

The CDR3 DNA follows: TGCGCCAGCAGCCACAACCGGGACAGGGGGCTTTCACCCCTCCACTTT. Encoded protein: CASSHNRDRGLSPLHF. The chain combines TRBV4-1 with TRBJ1-6, with TRBD1 matching 12 bases. The CDR3 is made up of 16 amino acids. CDR1 is MGHRA, CDR2 YSYEKL, per germline. With 3 bases clipped from V and 9 bases from J, the junction kept 6 bases outside the gene matches.

Notes on this clonotype: A much larger clone is a single base away; this may be a read error. The rearrangement joins TRBV12-3 or TRBV12-4 to TRBJ2-2; possibly TRBD1 for D (6 bases). CDR3 length: 16 residues. Trimming took 2 bases from V and 6 from J, leaving 16 bases between them. The CDR3 protein is CASSLMGAGSAGELFF. DNA of the CDR3: TGTGCCAGCAGTTTAATGGGGGCAGGTAGTGCCGGGGAGCTGTTTTTT.

The chain couples TRBV5-1 to TRBJ2-7, with D perhaps matching TRBD1 (5 bases). The germline V gene encodes CDR1 SGHRS and CDR2 YFSETQ. V was cut by 3 bases and J by 2 bases, with 24 bases left in between. This CDR3 comprises 18 residues. CDR3 loop: CASSSQTTTGDLTYEQYF. CDR3 DNA sequence: TGCGCCAGCAGCTCCCAAACTACTACAGGAGACCTTACCTACGAGCAGTACTTC.

The chain has TRBV5-1 and TRBJ2-7, with D tentatively TRBD1 (5 bases). The V gene's germline CDR1 is SGHRS and CDR2 YFSETQ. Trimming shortened V by 0 bases and J by 3 bases, and 7 bases separated the two germline ends. The CDR3 runs to 13 residues. This CDR3 reads CASSLVDSYEQYF. CDR3 nucleotide sequence: TGCGCCAGCAGCTTGGTTGACAGCTACGAGCAGTACTTC. Together with reference TRBV5-1 and TRBJ2-7, the CDR3 gives the full variable domain: KAGVTQTPRYLIKTRGQQVTLSCSPISGHRSVSWYQQTPGQGLQFLFEYFSETQRNKGNFPGRFSGRQFSNSRSEMNVSTLELGDSALYLCASSLVDSYEQYFGPGTRLTVT.

This clonotype was seen at least ten times. V usage is TRBV7-8 and J usage is TRBJ2-7; D unresolved. Germline CDR1 is SGHVS and CDR2 is FQNEAQ. This CDR3 region has 14 residues. V dropped 4 bases and J dropped 8 bases, with 18 bases sitting between them. Written as DNA, the CDR3 is TGTGCCAGCAGCTCGAGAATCGGACGGAACAAGCAGTACTTC. Translated, it gives CASSSRIGRNKQYF.